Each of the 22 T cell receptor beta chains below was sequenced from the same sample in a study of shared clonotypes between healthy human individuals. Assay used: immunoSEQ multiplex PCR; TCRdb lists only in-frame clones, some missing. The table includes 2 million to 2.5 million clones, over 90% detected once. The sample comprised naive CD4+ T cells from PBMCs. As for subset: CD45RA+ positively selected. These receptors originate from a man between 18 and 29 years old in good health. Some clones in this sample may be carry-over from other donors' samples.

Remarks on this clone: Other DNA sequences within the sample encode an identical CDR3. The CDR3 nucleotides read TGCGCCAGCAGCTTAGCCACGGGGTCCTACGAGCAGTACTTC. Translated, it gives CASSLATGSYEQYF. The V and J genes are TRBV5-1 and TRBJ2-7; a possible D gene is TRBD2 (5 bases). The CDR3 is 14 amino acids. Trimming stripped 2 bases from V and 1 base from J, with 10 bases between. Germline values: CDR1 SGHRS, CDR2 YFSETQ.

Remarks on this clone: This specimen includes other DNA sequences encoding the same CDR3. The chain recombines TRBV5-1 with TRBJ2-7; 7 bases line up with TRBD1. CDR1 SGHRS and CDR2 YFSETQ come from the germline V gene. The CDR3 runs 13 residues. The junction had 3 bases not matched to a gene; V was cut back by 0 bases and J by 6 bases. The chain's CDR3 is CASSLVRGREQYF. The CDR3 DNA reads TGCGCCAGCAGCTTGGTTAGGGGGCGCGAGCAGTACTTC.

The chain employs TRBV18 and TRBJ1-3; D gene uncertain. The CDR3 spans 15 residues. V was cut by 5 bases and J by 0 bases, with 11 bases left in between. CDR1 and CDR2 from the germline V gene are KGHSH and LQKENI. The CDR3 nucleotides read TGTGCCAGCTCAGATGGACTACTCTCTGGAAACACCATATATTTT. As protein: CASSDGLLSGNTIYF.

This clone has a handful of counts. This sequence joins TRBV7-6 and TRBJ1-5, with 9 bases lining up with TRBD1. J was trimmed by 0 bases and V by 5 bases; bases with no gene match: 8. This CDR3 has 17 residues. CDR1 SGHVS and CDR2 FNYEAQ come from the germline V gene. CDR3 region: CASSLRDRAYSNQPQHF. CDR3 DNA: TGTGCCAGCAGCCTTAGGGACAGGGCATATAGCAATCAGCCCCAGCATTTT.

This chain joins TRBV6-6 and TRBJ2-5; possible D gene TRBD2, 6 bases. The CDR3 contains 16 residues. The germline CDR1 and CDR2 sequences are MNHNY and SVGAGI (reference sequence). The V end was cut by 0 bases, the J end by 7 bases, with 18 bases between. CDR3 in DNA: TGTGCCAGCAGTTACTCCGGGACTGAGAATGACGGGACCCAGTACTTC. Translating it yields CASSYSGTENDGTQYF.

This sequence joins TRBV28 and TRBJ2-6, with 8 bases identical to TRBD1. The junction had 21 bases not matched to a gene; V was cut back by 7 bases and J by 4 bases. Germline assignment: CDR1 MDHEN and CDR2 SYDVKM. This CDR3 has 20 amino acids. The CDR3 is CASIPRQGRKFSGGANVLTF. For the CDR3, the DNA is TGTGCCAGCATCCCGAGACAGGGGCGGAAATTCTCGGGAGGGGCCAACGTCCTGACTTTC.

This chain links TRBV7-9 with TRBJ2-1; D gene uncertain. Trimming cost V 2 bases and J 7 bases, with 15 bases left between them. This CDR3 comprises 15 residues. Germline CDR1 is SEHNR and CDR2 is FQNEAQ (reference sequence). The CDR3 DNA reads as TGTGCCAGCAGCTTACGGTCTGGGCAGGAAAATGAGCAGTTCTTC. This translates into CASSLRSGQENEQFF.

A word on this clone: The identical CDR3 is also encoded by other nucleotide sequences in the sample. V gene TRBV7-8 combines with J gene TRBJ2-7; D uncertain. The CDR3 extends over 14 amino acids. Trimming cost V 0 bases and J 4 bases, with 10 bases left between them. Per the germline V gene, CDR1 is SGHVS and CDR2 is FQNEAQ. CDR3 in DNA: TGTGCCAGCAGCTTAGCCTTGGGCAGATACGAGCAGTACTTC. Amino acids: CASSLALGRYEQYF.

The CDR3 DNA is TGTGCCAGCCAGCCAGTCATGAACACTGAAGCTTTCTTT. It translates to CASQPVMNTEAFF. This chain connects TRBV28 to TRBJ1-1; D gene ambiguous. CDR1 is MDHEN, CDR2 SYDVKM, per germline. The V and J ends lost 8 bases and 0 bases respectively, with 10 bases between them. The CDR3 spans 13 residues.

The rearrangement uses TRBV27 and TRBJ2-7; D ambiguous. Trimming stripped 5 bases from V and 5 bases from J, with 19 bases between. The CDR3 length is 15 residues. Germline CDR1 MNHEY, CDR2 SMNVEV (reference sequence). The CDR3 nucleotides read TGTGCCAGCAGTCCCTGGGCCGGCGGCGTGGACGAGCAGTACTTC. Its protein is CASSPWAGGVDEQYF.

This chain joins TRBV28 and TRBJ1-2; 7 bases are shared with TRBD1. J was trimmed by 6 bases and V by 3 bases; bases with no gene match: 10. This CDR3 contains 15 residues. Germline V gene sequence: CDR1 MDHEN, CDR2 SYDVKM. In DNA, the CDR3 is TGTGCCAGCAGTTTGGGAGGGGGCAAGAGGGATGGCTACACCTTC. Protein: CASSLGGGKRDGYTF.

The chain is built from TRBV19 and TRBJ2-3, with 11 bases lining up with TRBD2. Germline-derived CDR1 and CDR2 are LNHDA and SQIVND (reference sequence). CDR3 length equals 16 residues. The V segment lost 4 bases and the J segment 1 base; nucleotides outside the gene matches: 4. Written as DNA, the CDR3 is TGTGCCAGTAGTACCCAACTAGCGGGAGGCACAGATACGCAGTATTTT. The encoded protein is CASSTQLAGGTDTQYF.

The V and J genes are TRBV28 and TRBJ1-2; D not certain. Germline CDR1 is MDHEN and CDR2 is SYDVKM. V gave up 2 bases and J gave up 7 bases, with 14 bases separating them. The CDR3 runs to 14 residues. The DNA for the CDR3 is TGTGCCAGCAGTTTAAATACTCTCGGCGGTGGCTACACCTTC. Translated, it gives CASSLNTLGGGYTF.

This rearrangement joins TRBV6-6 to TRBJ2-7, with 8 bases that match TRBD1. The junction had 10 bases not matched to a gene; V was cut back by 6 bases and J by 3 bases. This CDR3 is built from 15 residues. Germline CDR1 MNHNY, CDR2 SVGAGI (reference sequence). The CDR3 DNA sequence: TGTGCCAGCAGCACAGGGGGATACGGCGGCTACGAGCAGTACTTC. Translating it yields CASSTGGYGGYEQYF.

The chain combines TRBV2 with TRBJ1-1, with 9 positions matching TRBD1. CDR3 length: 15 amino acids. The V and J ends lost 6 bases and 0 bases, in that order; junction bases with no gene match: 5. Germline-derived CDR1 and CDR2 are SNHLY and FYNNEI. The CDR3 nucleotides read TGTGCCAGCAGAGGGACAGGGTCTGTGAACACTGAAGCTTTCTTT. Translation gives CASRGTGSVNTEAFF.

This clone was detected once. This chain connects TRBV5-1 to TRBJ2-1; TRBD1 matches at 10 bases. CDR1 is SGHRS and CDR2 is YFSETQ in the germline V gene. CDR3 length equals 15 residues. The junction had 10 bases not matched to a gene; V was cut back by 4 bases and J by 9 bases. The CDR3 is CASSADRGGRSEQFF. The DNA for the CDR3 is TGCGCCAGCAGCGCGGACAGGGGGGGTCGAAGTGAGCAGTTCTTC.

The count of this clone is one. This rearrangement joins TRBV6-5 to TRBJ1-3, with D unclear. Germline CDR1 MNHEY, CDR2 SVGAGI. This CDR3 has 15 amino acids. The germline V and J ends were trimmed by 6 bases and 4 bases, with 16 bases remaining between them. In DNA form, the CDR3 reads TGTGCCAGCAGACCTTTTAGGGTTCCCGGAAACACCATATATTTT. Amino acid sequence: CASRPFRVPGNTIYF.

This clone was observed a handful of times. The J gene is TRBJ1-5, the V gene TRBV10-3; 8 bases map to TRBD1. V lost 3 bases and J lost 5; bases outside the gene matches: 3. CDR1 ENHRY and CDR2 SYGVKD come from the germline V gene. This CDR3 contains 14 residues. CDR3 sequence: CAISDQGADQPQHF. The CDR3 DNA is TGTGCCATCAGTGACCAGGGGGCTGATCAGCCCCAGCATTTT.

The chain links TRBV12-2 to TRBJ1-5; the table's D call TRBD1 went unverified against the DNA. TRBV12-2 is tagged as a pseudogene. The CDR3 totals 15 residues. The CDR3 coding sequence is TGTGCAAGTCGCTTACCTGGACAGGGCAATCAGCCCCAGCATTTT. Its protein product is CASRLPGQGNQPQHF.

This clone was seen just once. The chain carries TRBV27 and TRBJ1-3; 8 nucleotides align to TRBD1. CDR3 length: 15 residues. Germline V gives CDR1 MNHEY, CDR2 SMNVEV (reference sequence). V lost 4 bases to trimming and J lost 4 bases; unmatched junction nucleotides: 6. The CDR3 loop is CASSSQGAGGNTIYF. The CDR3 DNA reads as TGTGCCAGCAGTTCTCAGGGGGCTGGCGGAAACACCATATATTTT.

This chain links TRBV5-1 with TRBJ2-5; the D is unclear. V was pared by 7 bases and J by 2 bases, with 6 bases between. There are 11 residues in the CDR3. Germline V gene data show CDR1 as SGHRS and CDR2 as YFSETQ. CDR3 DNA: TGCGCCAGCCAGGATCAAGAGACCCAGTACTTC. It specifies CASQDQETQYF.

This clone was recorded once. CDR3 residues: CASAPGSGSYYEQYF. The CDR3 DNA sequence: TGTGCCAGCGCGCCGGGTAGCGGGAGTTACTACGAGCAGTACTTC. This rearrangement joins TRBV6-4 to TRBJ2-7; TRBD2 matches 9 bases. The CDR3 totals 15 residues. V lost 8 bases and J lost 3; bases outside the gene matches: 11. The germline V gene has CDR1 MRHNA and CDR2 SNTAGT.